This T cell receptor (beta chain) was sequenced for a study of T cells after yellow fever vaccination. A 5'RACE template-switching step, the method used to make TCR cDNA, added a universal primer site and UMIs. TCRdb called the 5' RACE reads again in MiXCR, with one record for every CDR3 protein. Among approximately 250,000 distinct CDR3 sequences listed, approximately 5.2% were seen once. CDR3 size: 13 residues. V was shortened by 4 bases and J by 6 bases, with 11 bases between the two germline ends. Germline values: CDR1 SGHKS, CDR2 YYEKEE (reference sequence). Study conclusions and caveats: When the response was secondary, it was weaker but reached its peak faster, day 5 versus 15. One caveat is that FACS-sorted repertoires could contain abundant clonotypes contaminating from the bulk population.

This clonotype was seen more than once but under ten times. The antigen is not known. The material sequenced was CD4+ T cells sorted from PBMCs, taken on the day of the yellow fever booster vaccination. The chain uses TRBV5-5 and TRBJ1-5; no clear D gene. The TCR comes from a man aged 18 to 35 who received the YFV17D yellow fever vaccine. CDR3 sequence: CASSVRDSQPQHF. Written as DNA, the CDR3 is TGTGCCAGCAGCGTAAGGGATTCTCAGCCCCAGCATTTT.